Below, one T cell receptor beta chain is given with its context. Its antigen is currently not known. Coverage ceases 3 residues before the CDR3 finishes, and the germline J gene fills in the end. The sample comes from a study of Tregs in tolerant kidney transplant recipients (dated by TCRdb to about 2019). The study in broad terms: The study used TCRbeta sequencing to identify donor-specific regulatory T cells before combined kidney and bone marrow transplantation, then tracked those cells after transplant. What the research found in general, with its limitations: For some patients, the PCR primers changed as time went on, which meant samples from those patients could not be compared with one another at the nucleotide level. Biological reproducibility was not directly assessed, although technical replication error appeared to be minimal. Because the study included only a small number of patients, the results must be confirmed in larger populations and under other immunosuppression protocols. In tolerant patients, donor-specific Tregs expanded more than Tregs overall, which suggests antigen-driven rather than nonspecific expansion. The most biologically relevant and donor-specific TCRbeta repertoire appeared to be identified by expanding Tregs with activated donor B cells.

At the junction V is shortened by 5 bases and J by 7 bases; bases outside the gene matches: 10. The CDR3 starts with the cysteine, ends with the phenylalanine, and has 14 residues. Sequencing covers 33 bases of the CDR3, shown here with the frame starting at base 1. From the germline V gene (reference sequence), CDR1 is SEHNR and CDR2 is FQNEAQ. The time point label, read with the paper, signifies: 6 months after combined kidney and bone marrow transplant. The transplants used related donors with nonmyeloablative bone marrow transplantation, and mixed chimerism in the human trials was transient. Unstimulated Tregs (CD4+CD25+CD127-), CD4+ non-Tregs (CD4+CD25-), CD4 and CD8 cells were FACS-sorted from thawed PBMCs. Several combined kidney and bone marrow transplant recipients from the ITN036ST trial were included as patients, and samples were available only from these trial subjects. Healthy control blood was separated into PBMCs by Ficoll density gradient and cryopreserved, and patient PBMCs were collected both before and after transplant.

For TCRbeta CDR3 sequencing, genomic DNA from the sorted cells was extracted using the QIAGEN DNeasy Blood and Tissue Kit. Through immunoSEQ, high-throughput TCRbeta CDR3 sequencing was done commercially, including PCR amplification with internal controls and bias correction. The authors' analysis ran thus. Unique productive TCRbeta sequences were defined by CDR3 nucleotide sequence when primers matched and otherwise by CDR3 amino acid sequence together with Vbeta and Jbeta genes. To correct sorting error, sequences shared between sorted populations at a frequency ratio of 2:1 or less were removed; the rest were assigned to the higher population. Sequences were defined as donor-reactive when expanded at least 5-fold in CFSE-low cells versus unstimulated cells and present at a frequency of at least 0.01% in CFSE-low cells. Jensen-Shannon divergence, calculated on the top 100 TCRbeta sequences ranked by frequency, was used to quantify repertoire divergence. For samples with multiple sequencing runs, sorting error was corrected in each run separately before the runs were combined. This immuneACCESS table, as held by TCRdb, lists in-frame sequences with V and J called but not all clones. Of the missing ones, under half trace to an unresolved V gene in checked studies; the others have no known cause. V, J and clone size are those of that table, while D and trimming were read from the DNA. The table held for this sample gives under 30,000 clones. The top ten constitute roughly 3.7% of the sample.

The receptor comes from a human patient who received a combined kidney and bone marrow transplant. Once a transplant has taken place, some T cells may be donor derived. The chain is made from TRBV7-9 and TRBJ2-5, with TRBD2 identical over 7 junction bases. Sequences were derived from CD4+ T cells from blood (PBMCs), sampled 6 months after the transplant. For the CDR3, the sequence is CASSVGLVGVTQYF. CDR3 bases read: TGTGCCAGCAGCGTCGGACTAGTGGGCGTGACC. Here the CDR3 is joined to the reference TRBV7-9 and TRBJ2-5 genes, and the full variable domain is: DTGVSQNPRHKITKRGQNVTFRCDPISEHNRLYWYRQTLGQGPEFLTYFQNEAQLEKSRLLSDRFSAERPKGSFSTLEIQRTEQGDSAMYLCASSVGLVGVTQYFGPGTRLLVL.